This entry concerns a single T cell receptor (beta chain). Its target is unknown. These data originate in a study of shared clonotypes between healthy human individuals. At the level of the study: Each donor's CD8 memory used one plate, CD8 naive two, each CD4 subset three.

This CDR3 region has 15 residues. The V and J ends lost 8 bases and 1 base, in that order; junction bases with no gene match: 9. Germline V lookup: CDR1 SGHVS, CDR2 FQNEAQ. It was across several immunoSEQ plates that each subset's genomic DNA was evenly split. Some clones are missing from TCRdb's copy, which holds only in-frame ones; the method was immunoSEQ multiplex PCR. Here the sample spans around 2.5 million clones, 93% being singletons. Study-level results: Researchers sampled only blood; tissue repertoires likely differ.

Specimen: naive CD4+ T cells from PBMCs. This sample's subset: CD45RA+ positively selected. The sequence was obtained from a man aged 18-30 years in good health. Some clones in this sample may be carry-over from other donors' samples. This sequence joins TRBV7-8 and TRBJ2-3, with 7 bases identical to TRBD2. The CDR3 sequence: CASRASGLGTDTQYF. The CDR3 DNA is TGTGCCAGCCGGGCTAGCGGTCTCGGCACAGATACGCAGTATTTT.